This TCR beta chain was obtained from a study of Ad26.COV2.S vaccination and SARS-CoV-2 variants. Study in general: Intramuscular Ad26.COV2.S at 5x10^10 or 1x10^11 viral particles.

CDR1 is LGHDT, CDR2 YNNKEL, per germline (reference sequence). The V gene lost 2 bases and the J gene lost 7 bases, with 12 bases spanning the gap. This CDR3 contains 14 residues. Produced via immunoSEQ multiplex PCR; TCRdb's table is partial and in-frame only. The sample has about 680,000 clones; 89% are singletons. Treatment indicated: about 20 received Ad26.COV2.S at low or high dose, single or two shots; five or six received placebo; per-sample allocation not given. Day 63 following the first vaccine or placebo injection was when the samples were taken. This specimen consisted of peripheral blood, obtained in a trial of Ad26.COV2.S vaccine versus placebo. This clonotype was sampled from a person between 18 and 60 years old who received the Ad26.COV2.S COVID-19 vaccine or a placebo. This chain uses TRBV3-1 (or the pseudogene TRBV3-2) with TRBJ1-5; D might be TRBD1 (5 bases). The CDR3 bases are TGTGCCAGCAGCCAAAAGGGGCTGGGGCAGCCCCAGCATTTT. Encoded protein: CASSQKGLGQPQHF.